This entry lists 27 T cell receptor beta chains sequenced from one sample in a study of cytomegalovirus exposure and HLA in healthy donors. The PCR employed 60 Vbeta primers together with 13 Jbeta primers. Sequencing was performed with immunoSEQ multiplex PCR; in TCRdb, only in-frame clones are kept and a portion is missing. Its table records about 54,000 clones. The sample consisted of PBMCs. Receptors originate from a woman aged 40 to 50 in good health and CMV-seronegative.

J is TRBJ1-2 and V is TRBV19, with a tentative D call TRBD1 (5 bases). There are 12 residues in the CDR3. CDR1 and CDR2 (germline): LNHDA, SQIVND (reference sequence). With 5 bases removed from V and 8 bases from J, the gap between germline ends came to 12 bases. In DNA form, the CDR3 reads TGTGCCAGTAGTCTCCTAGACAGAGGCTACACCTTC. Protein product: CASSLLDRGYTF.

The chain has TRBV9 and TRBJ2-3; TRBD2 might be the D (6 bases). Trimming removed 0 bases at V and 8 bases at J, with 16 bases between. This CDR3 has 15 residues. Germline CDR1 and CDR2: SGDLS and YYNGEE. The CDR3 is CASSVDAGRDPTQYF. CDR3 coding DNA: TGTGCCAGCAGCGTAGACGCGGGACGGGACCCTACGCAGTATTTT.

As for this clone: Different DNA sequences within this sample yield the same CDR3. The chain recombines TRBV6-1 with TRBJ2-1, with a tentative D call TRBD2 (6 bases). Germline V gives CDR1 MNHNS, CDR2 SASEGT. This CDR3 region has 12 residues. The germline V and J ends were trimmed by 7 bases and 9 bases, with 13 bases remaining between them. The DNA for the CDR3 is TGTGCCAGCACAGCAGCGGAGGGTGAGCAGTTCTTC. Its translation is CASTAAEGEQFF.

J is TRBJ1-6 and V is TRBV27; 9 bases line up with TRBD1. The length of the CDR3 is 20 residues. V shed 2 bases and J 0 bases; nucleotides not matched to a gene: 11. Germline CDR1 MNHEY, CDR2 SMNVEV (reference sequence). The chain's CDR3 is CASSLGAPGQGYSYNSPLHF. The CDR3 nucleotides read TGTGCCAGCAGTTTAGGAGCCCCGGGACAGGGCTACTCCTATAATTCACCCCTCCACTTT.

V is TRBV4-2 and J is TRBJ2-1; 10 positions match TRBD1. The length of the CDR3 is 16 residues. The germline gives CDR1 LGHNA, CDR2 YNFKEQ. Trimming at V came to 5 bases and at J to 1 base, leaving 5 bases not matched to a gene. In DNA, the CDR3 is TGTGCCAGCAGCGCACCGGGACAGGGGTCCTACAATGAGCAGTTCTTC. Its protein product is CASSAPGQGSYNEQFF.

V gene TRBV18 combines with J gene TRBJ1-2; tentative D call: TRBD1 (6 bases). Germline V lookup: CDR1 KGHSH, CDR2 LQKENI. V dropped 6 bases and J dropped 5 bases, with 16 bases sitting between them. This CDR3 spans 14 amino acids. CDR3 amino acids: CASSLQGSWYGYTF. CDR3 bases: TGTGCCAGCTCTCTACAGGGTTCTTGGTATGGCTACACCTTC.

The rearrangement uses TRBV6-1 and TRBJ1-2, with a possible D match to TRBD1 (5 bases). Germline V CDR1 and CDR2: MNHNS, SASEGT. V was trimmed by 3 bases and J by 3 bases, leaving 8 bases between them. The CDR3 runs to 13 residues. CDR3 loop: CASSEAGHYGYTF. CDR3 DNA: TGTGCCAGCAGTGAGGCAGGGCACTATGGCTACACCTTC.

This chain links TRBV4-3 with TRBJ1-1; D call uncertain. The ends were cut back, 0 bases at V and 10 bases at J, with 18 bases in the middle. This CDR3 has 15 residues. CDR1 and CDR2 (germline): LGHNA, YSLEER. CDR3 residues: CASSQEGGGTHRAFF. In DNA form, the CDR3 reads TGCGCCAGCAGCCAAGAAGGCGGAGGCACCCACCGAGCTTTCTTT.

The chain carries TRBV28 and TRBJ1-2, with 12 positions matching TRBD1. The J segment lost 4 bases and the V segment lost 4 bases, leaving 4 bases of the junction unmatched. The length of the CDR3 is 15 residues. Germline CDR1 is MDHEN and CDR2 is SYDVKM. The CDR3 DNA sequence: TGTGCCAGCAGTTCAGGGACAGGGGGCATCTATGGCTACACCTTC. It codes for CASSSGTGGIYGYTF.

This sequence joins TRBV7-9 and TRBJ1-2; D gene unclear. The CDR3 is 16 amino acids. V lost 4 bases to trimming and J lost 1 base, with 16 bases between them. The germline CDR1 and CDR2 sequences are SEHNR and FQNEAQ (reference sequence). The DNA of the CDR3 is TGTGCCAGCAGCTCACTGGTGGGGAGGTATAACTATGGCTACACCTTC. Translating gives CASSSLVGRYNYGYTF.

The gene calls are TRBV27 and TRBJ1-2, with 7 positions matching TRBD1. This CDR3 has 12 amino acids. Germline values: CDR1 MNHEY, CDR2 SMNVEV (reference sequence). V lost 5 bases to trimming and J lost 8 bases; unmatched junction nucleotides: 5. In nucleotides, the CDR3 is TGTGCCAGCAGTCCACTCAGGGGGGGCTACACCTTC. Protein: CASSPLRGGYTF.

The V call is TRBV6-5, the J call TRBJ2-1; 8 nucleotides match TRBD2. The V segment lost 6 bases and the J segment 14 bases; nucleotides outside the gene matches: 6. The CDR3 contains 11 residues. Germline loops: CDR1 MNHEY, CDR2 SVGAGI. CDR3 in amino acids: CASRSGSSEFF. CDR3 nucleotides: TGTGCCAGCAGGAGCGGGAGTTCCGAGTTCTTC.

This chain links TRBV19 with TRBJ2-2; D remains unclear. Between the trimmed V and J ends, which lost 2 bases and 6 bases, there was a span of 16 bases. The CDR3 runs 16 residues. Germline lookup yields CDR1 LNHDA and CDR2 SQIVND (reference sequence). The chain's CDR3 is CASSIIISRSPGELFF. DNA of the CDR3: TGTGCCAGTAGTATAATCATATCGCGTAGCCCCGGGGAGCTGTTTTTT.

The V gene is TRBV5-1, the J gene TRBJ2-3; the match to TRBD1 covers 10 bases. This CDR3 region has 16 residues. J gave up 0 bases and V 0 bases, and 1 base lay outside the gene matches. Germline V gene sequence: CDR1 SGHRS, CDR2 YFSETQ. CDR3 nucleotide sequence: TGCGCCAGCAGCTTGGGGGACAGGGGAAGCACAGATACGCAGTATTTT. Protein product: CASSLGDRGSTDTQYF. The full variable domain, with the rest looked up from reference TRBV5-1 and TRBJ2-3, is KAGVTQTPRYLIKTRGQQVTLSCSPISGHRSVSWYQQTPGQGLQFLFEYFSETQRNKGNFPGRFSGRQFSNSRSEMNVSTLELGDSALYLCASSLGDRGSTDTQYFGPGTRLTVL.

The chain recombines TRBV29-1 with TRBJ1-1, with D possibly matching TRBD1 (6 bases). This CDR3 is built from 13 residues. The V gene lost 4 bases and the J gene lost 2 bases, with 11 bases spanning the gap. CDR1 and CDR2 from the germline V gene are SQVTM and ANQGSEA. CDR3 residues: CSVVGGGNTEAFF. In DNA, the CDR3 is TGCAGCGTTGTGGGGGGGGGCAACACTGAAGCTTTCTTT.

By frequency, this clone is medium-sized. The rearrangement links TRBV6-6 to TRBJ2-5, with D possibly matching TRBD1 (6 bases). Germline CDR1 and CDR2: MNHNY and SVGAGI (reference sequence). The length of the CDR3 is 15 residues. V was pared by 5 bases and J by 7 bases, with 20 bases between. The CDR3 region is CASSEPGQITGTQYF. The DNA of the CDR3 is TGTGCCAGCAGTGAGCCGGGACAAATAACCGGGACCCAGTACTTC.

The chain links TRBV6-1 to TRBJ1-1; D might be TRBD1 (6 bases). The CDR3 has 13 residues. Germline V gene lookup returns CDR1 MNHNS and CDR2 SASEGT. V was cut by 7 bases and J by 0 bases, with 9 bases left in between. CDR3 bases: TGTGCCAGCAAAGGGGGGGTGAACACTGAAGCTTTCTTT. Amino acids: CASKGGVNTEAFF.

A word on this clone: This specimen includes other DNA sequences encoding the same CDR3. This sequence joins TRBV4-2 and TRBJ1-6; unclear D gene. V lost 5 bases to trimming and J lost 13 bases, with 9 bases between them. The germline CDR1 and CDR2 sequences are LGHNA and YNFKEQ. The CDR3 spans 11 residues. Here the CDR3 reads CASSSSGPLHF. As DNA, the CDR3 is TGTGCCAGCAGCTCGTCAGGCCCCCTCCACTTT.

Points on this clone: At one end, the junction sequence differs from germline, possibly due to a read error. The J gene is TRBJ2-3, the V gene TRBV18, with TRBD2 matching over 10 bases. Germline CDR1 reads KGHSH; CDR2 reads LQKENI. The CDR3 consists of 17 residues. The CDR3 region has the DNA TGTGCCAGCTCACCACCGTCCATAGCGGGGGGCACAGATAAGCAGTATTTT. As protein: CASSPPSIAGGTDKQYF.

The genes are TRBV7-6 and TRBJ2-2; possible D gene TRBD1, 6 bases. Germline CDR1 and CDR2: SGHVS and FNYEAQ. The CDR3 contains 17 residues. The ends were cut back, 5 bases at V and 4 bases at J, with 20 bases in the middle. Written as DNA, the CDR3 is TGTGCCAGCAGCCCTAAGGGGGTGGGGGCCGGCACCGGGGAGCTGTTTTTT. Amino acid sequence: CASSPKGVGAGTGELFF.

This rearrangement joins TRBV28 to TRBJ2-2, with TRBD1 matching 8 bases. With V trimmed by 6 bases and J by 2 bases, 8 bases remained unmatched. CDR3 size: 16 residues. Germline CDR1 is MDHEN and CDR2 is SYDVKM. The CDR3 sequence is CASSPPGQVNTGELFF. CDR3 DNA: TGTGCCAGCAGCCCACCGGGACAGGTTAACACCGGGGAGCTGTTTTTT.

V usage is TRBV27 and J usage is TRBJ2-7; 7 nucleotides line up with TRBD2. The CDR3 is 14 residues long. V was pared by 5 bases and J by 7 bases, with 11 bases of the junction left unmatched. CDR1 is MNHEY, CDR2 SMNVEV, per germline (reference sequence). The CDR3 DNA sequence: TGTGCCAGCAGTCCCGGGACTACGCCGGGGGAGCAGTACTTC. Translating it yields CASSPGTTPGEQYF.

This sequence joins TRBV29-1 and TRBJ1-2; D is possibly TRBD1 (5 bases). The V gene lost 6 bases and the J gene lost 2 bases, with 19 bases spanning the gap. This CDR3 is 15 amino acids long. Germline values: CDR1 SQVTM, CDR2 ANQGSEA. The chain's CDR3 is CSVTLGGGANYGYTF. In nucleotides, the CDR3 is TGCAGCGTCACCCTGGGCGGGGGTGCGAACTATGGCTACACCTTC.

This chain joins TRBV4-2 and TRBJ1-2, with no clear D. Per the germline V gene, CDR1 is LGHNA and CDR2 is YNFKEQ. V lost 0 bases to trimming and J lost 1 base, with 9 bases between them. The CDR3 is 15 amino acids. The CDR3 DNA reads TGTGCCAGCAGCCAAGAACAGAACCGTAACTATGGCTACACCTTC. This encodes CASSQEQNRNYGYTF.

The chain couples TRBV5-1 to TRBJ2-6; 7 bases are a match to TRBD1. Unmatched junction bases numbered 11, after V lost 5 bases and J lost 0 bases. The CDR3 is 18 amino acids. Germline lookup yields CDR1 SGHRS and CDR2 YFSETQ. The CDR3 DNA is TGCGCCAGCAGTCTTACCGGGACAGCGATCTCTGGGGCCAACGTCCTGACTTTC. Protein product: CASSLTGTAISGANVLTF.

The chain combines TRBV13 with TRBJ1-3, with 7 bases matching TRBD1. The CDR3 length is 15 residues. J lost 3 bases, V lost 2 bases, and 4 bases had no gene match. Germline V lookup: CDR1 PRHDT, CDR2 FYEKMQ (reference sequence). The CDR3 region is CASSLQAGGGNTIYF. CDR3 coding DNA: TGTGCCAGCAGCTTACAGGCAGGGGGTGGAAACACCATATATTTT. Full variable domain (remainder filled in from reference TRBV13 and TRBJ1-3): AAGVIQSPRHLIKEKRETATLKCYPIPRHDTVYWYQQGPGQDPQFLISFYEKMQSDKGSIPDRFSAQQFSDYHSELNMSSLELGDSALYFCASSLQAGGGNTIYFGEGSWLTVV.

The chain employs TRBV4-3 and TRBJ1-1, with 11 nucleotides matching TRBD1. The germline CDR1 and CDR2 sequences are LGHNA and YSLEER. This CDR3 comprises 16 residues. The V and J ends lost 4 bases and 0 bases, in that order; junction bases with no gene match: 4. The CDR3 region has the DNA TGCGCCAGCAGCCCTGGACAGGGGGCTATGAACACTGAAGCTTTCTTT. It specifies CASSPGQGAMNTEAFF.